This section outlines one T cell receptor beta chain sequence together with its context. Its antigen is not identified. Sequencing used immunoSEQ v3.0 at survey level. A per-sample goal of about 40,000-50,000 T-cell genomes was targeted by sequencing. Method: immunoSEQ multiplex PCR; TCRdb's copy keeps in-frame clones and lacks some. Here the sample spans 13,000 to 15,000 clones, about 84% being singletons. The CDR3 runs 16 residues. From germline, CDR1 is SGHDN and CDR2 FVKESK. V was clipped by 3 bases and J by 4 bases; unmatched bases: 7. The record originates from a study of long-term antiretroviral therapy in people with HIV. The study, taken as a whole, reports: ART preceded a rise in diversity that nonetheless stayed lower than in transplant donor controls. Dating from about 2004 to 2017, the blood was possibly obtained under older ART regimens. Across all time points, the repertoire was dominated by clones that expanded before ART.

The V call is TRBV14, the J call TRBJ2-5; TRBD2 agrees at 11 bases. Sequenced material: unsorted PBMCs, taken 1.8 years before starting antiretroviral therapy. The source is a woman between 35 and 50 years old with HIV. The CDR3 loop reads CASSQGIGLAGETQYF. In DNA form, the CDR3 reads TGTGCCAGCAGCCAGGGGATCGGACTAGCGGGAGAGACCCAGTACTTC. The variable domain in full, completed from reference TRBV14 and TRBJ2-5, reads EAGVTQFPSHSVIEKGQTVTLRCDPISGHDNLYWYRRVMGKEIKFLLHFVKESKQDESGMPNNRFLAERTGGTYSTLKVQPAELEDSGVYFCASSQGIGLAGETQYFGPGTRLLVL.